The TCR beta chain under discussion was sequenced for a study of tumor-infiltrating lymphocytes in primary liver carcinoma. Across the study: The patients included men and women who were aged 30 to 69 years. General observations from the study: With p = 0.039, the top-250-clone fraction in tumors significantly exceeded that in blood. About 7-25% of top clones, no more, were shared by all five regions.

Making TCR beta cDNA involved around 510 ng total RNA and a constant-region primer. Libraries for TCR beta were built through three nested multiplex PCR rounds, which together made up a slightly modified ARM-PCR procedure. The first two PCR rounds used TRBV1-TRBV30 forward primers with a C-beta reverse primer, about 10 cycles each. Using its own MiXCR run on the multiplex PCR reads, TCRdb lists one record per CDR3 protein. The data hold some 50,000 distinct CDR3 sequences, with approximately 70% observed a single time. Without any cell sorting, roughly 17-31 mg of bulk tissue yielded co-extracted RNA and DNA. Resecting the tumor surgically was how the patients' primary liver carcinoma was treated. As regards this clonotype: Its antigen is not known. One end of the junction is discordant with germline, which a read error may explain.

The germline V gene has CDR1 SQVTM and CDR2 ANQGSEA. CDR3 length: 15 amino acids. This clonotype was sampled from a man aged 35-49 years with primary liver carcinoma and hepatitis B virus infection. The genes are TRBV29-1 and TRBJ2-3; 8 bases agree with TRBD2. Input material: liver tumor tissue from sampling region 5. Subset noted: tumor region T5, tumor centre. CDR3 DNA: TGCACCGTTGGGTCCACGGGGGGGCACACAGATACGCAGTATTTT. The encoded protein is CTVGSTGGHTDTQYF.